This TCR beta chain came from a study of blood T cell repertoires in COVID-19. CDR1 and CDR2 (germline): LGHDT, YNNKEL (reference sequence). CDR3 length: 12 amino acids. V shed 3 bases, J shed 7 bases, and the junction held 0 bases outside the gene matches. This clone was counted only a few times. Original processing notes: Reference gene primer amplification gave nucleated cell count estimates. Measured with immunoSEQ multiplex PCR; TCRdb has only the in-frame clones, and not every one. That table supplies the V and J calls and clone size; D and trimming were determined from the DNA. In the table there are roughly 140,000 clones, 85% of which are singletons.

The source is a man aged 45-65 years with acute or convalescent COVID-19. Sequenced sample: peripheral blood. The chain links TRBV3-1 (or the pseudogene TRBV3-2) to TRBJ2-7; 10 nucleotides agree with TRBD2. DNA of the CDR3: TGTGCCAGCAGCCAGACTAGCGGGGAGCAGTACTTC. Its translation: CASSQTSGEQYF.